This paragraph covers one TCR beta chain sequence. The data belong to a study of shared clonotypes between healthy human individuals. Sequencing was performed with immunoSEQ multiplex PCR; in TCRdb, only in-frame clones are kept and a portion is missing. Here the sample spans over 950,000 clones, 60% to 80% being singletons. What was sequenced was memory CD4+ T cells from PBMCs. Subset specified: CD45RA-negative fraction. The origin of this receptor is a man younger than 30 in good health. Some clones in this sample may be carry-over from other donors' samples.

CDR3 loop: CASSLAWGQGFF. The CDR3 DNA sequence: TGTGCCAGCAGCTTGGCCTGGGGACAGGGGTTCTTC. This chain links TRBV5-6 with TRBJ2-1; TRBD1 matches at 9 bases. Trimming took 0 bases from V and 15 from J; bases not matched to a gene: 4. The CDR3 runs to 12 residues. CDR1 SGHDT and CDR2 YYEEEE come from the germline V gene.